Listed below are T cell receptor beta chains from one sample, sequenced in a study of blood T cells in healthy people across ages. One entry per CDR3 protein results from TCRdb running MiXCR on the 5' RACE reads. The sample yields approximately 2,000,000 distinct CDR3 sequences, about 39% seen once. The sample consisted of blood. These receptors were obtained from a human donor in good health. Both conserved end residues are part of each CDR3.

TRBJ2-2 TRBV20-1 CSAKGVFTTGELFF
TRBJ1-2 TRBV12-5 CASGLAGHLYGYTF
TRBJ2-7 TRBV5-1 CASSSASQGSSYEQYF
TRBJ2-1 TRBV6-1 CASGKGMTSGNLLSPYNEQFF
TRBJ1-1 TRBV7-8 CASSLVGGVEAFF
TRBJ1-1 TRBV29-1 CSAGGGGSDTEAFF
TRBJ2-1 TRBV7-2 CASSLLLAPSYNEQFF
TRBJ2-2 TRBV4-1 CASSLPGQPNTGELFF
TRBJ1-1 TRBV7-3 CASSLAPIGTAEQREAFF
NA TRBV28 CASSPHRDRGLPSSYNEQYF
TRBJ1-2 TRBV20-1 CSARRTGNNYGYTF
TRBJ2-3 TRBV13 CASSPDGSGGTDTQYF
TRBJ2-7 TRBV7-2 CASSLASGGYEQYF
TRBJ2-7 TRBV7-4 CASSLIHEQYF
TRBJ2-7 TRBV29-1 CSVTGTAWEQYF
TRBJ1-2 TRBV29-1 CSVYIDGSYTF
TRBJ2-1 TRBV20-1 CSARDLSSGGYLQGEQFF
TRBJ1-6 TRBV7-2 CASSPLGQGAVALHF
TRBJ2-5 TRBV20-1 CSARFGAGRATQYF
TRBJ2-1 TRBV6-2/TRBV6-3 CASRRQGYNEQFF
TRBJ1-4 TRBV20-1 CSARGTGGKGLFF
TRBJ2-5 TRBV27 CASSFLEQETQYF
TRBJ1-1 TRBV20-1 CSASPETYSMNTEAFF
TRBJ2-7 TRBV6-2/TRBV6-3 CASSFGISYEQYF
TRBJ2-3 TRBV4-2 CASSQPQEYTDTQYF
TRBJ1-2 TRBV4-3 CASSQELRYGYTF
TRBJ2-3 TRBV3-1 CASSPGTTNTDTQYF
TRBJ2-6 TRBV4-2 CASSLAGTDFSGANVLTF
TRBJ2-1 TRBV14 CASSLYTGVTYNEQFF
TRBJ2-7 TRBV7-3 CASSLLEGEAYEQYF
TRBJ2-1 TRBV5-1 CASSLAPSGLNEQFF
TRBJ2-5 TRBV28 CASSPAGEPGGETQYF
TRBJ2-4 TRBV7-2 CASSLGPNSIQYF
TRBJ2-1 TRBV6-2/TRBV6-3 CASSLANYYNEQFF
TRBJ1-5 TRBV28 CATKPHQGPQASPEFNQPQHF
NA TRBV29-1 CSVAPFGKRGEQYF
TRBJ2-1 TRBV11-3 CASSLGIWGQFF
TRBJ2-7 TRBV7-9 CASSPVTGGPYEQYF
TRBJ1-2 TRBV9 CASRVRATYGYTF
NA TRBV12-3/TRBV12-4 CASSSTPGISFSSYEQYF
TRBJ2-1 TRBV5-6 CASSFGTGGPYNKQFF
TRBJ2-5 TRBV6-2/TRBV6-3 CASRRAGTQETQYF
TRBJ1-2 TRBV9 CASSRTGSNYGYTF
TRBJ2-3 TRBV4-1 CASSQRDVADTQYF
TRBJ2-2 TRBV6-6 CASSRLAGGHQGGELFF
TRBJ2-1 TRBV19 CASNTPGAYNEQFF
TRBJ1-5 TRBV6-1 CASRNNNQPQHF
TRBJ2-5 TRBV7-2 CASSTALAGTQETQYF
TRBJ1-4 TRBV15 CATSEGTEKLFF
TRBJ1-6 TRBV7-2 CASTRSGVSPLHF
TRBJ2-1 TRBV5-5 CASSLSDGKYNEQFF
TRBJ1-2 TRBV7-2 CASSFTWNYGYTF
TRBJ1-1 TRBV5-1 CASSLEGTVFTEAFF
TRBJ1-2 TRBV29-1 CSVETVNYGYTF
TRBJ2-1 TRBV20-1 CSAVGASPIYNEQFF